A selection of T cell receptor beta chains follows, all from one sample in a study of cytomegalovirus exposure and HLA in healthy donors. Measured with immunoSEQ multiplex PCR; TCRdb has only the in-frame clones, and not every one. The sample lists about 140,000 clones; around 84% were seen once. The sample was PBMCs. The receptors shown here come from a boy between 2 and 10 years old in good health and CMV-seronegative. Each CDR3 is given with its conserved first and last residue. A D gene is named only where the DNA matches it firmly. Some rows mark clone size as missing; the rest say once, few, many or name a class of expanded clone.

v_call	j_call	d_call	clone_size	cdr3_nt	cdr3_aa
TRBV7-2	TRBJ2-3	-	few	TGTGCCAGCAGCTTATCAGGTTTCGCCACCTCTAGCACAGATACGCAGTATTTT	CASSLSGFATSSTDTQYF
TRBV5-6	TRBJ1-5	-	-	TGTGCCAGCAGCCCCCTCGGGGGATCTCAGCCCCAGCATTTT	CASSPLGGSQPQHF
TRBV19	TRBJ2-1	-	-	TGTGCCAGTATGAGTAGGCGGGATAACCCCTACAATGAGCAGTTCTTC	CASMSRRDNPYNEQFF
TRBV12-5	TRBJ2-1	-	-	TGTGCTAGTGGTTCGCAAAAAACCCGGGACATCAATGAGCAGTTCTTC	CASGSQKTRDINEQFF
TRBV19	TRBJ2-7	-	-	TGTGCCAGTAGTGGAAAAACCCGGGGTTCCTACGAGCAGTACTTC	CASSGKTRGSYEQYF
TRBV4-1	TRBJ2-7	TRBD1	-	TGCGCCAGCAGCCAACTCCGGGACAGGGGCGACGAGCAGTACTTC	CASSQLRDRGDEQYF
TRBV9	TRBJ2-2	TRBD1	-	TGTGCCAGCAGTGGGACAGGGGGCACGAACACCGGGGAGCTGTTTTTT	CASSGTGGTNTGELFF
TRBV13	TRBJ2-5	-	-	TGTGCCAGCAGCCCTACCAGTTCCGGAGCCCAGTACTTC	CASSPTSSGAQYF
TRBV5-6	TRBJ2-1	TRBD2	-	TGTGCCAGCAGCTTTGTCGGGACTAGCGGGGGGGGAAACAATGAGCAGTTCTTC	CASSFVGTSGGGNNEQFF
TRBV7-9	TRBJ1-4	TRBD1	-	TGTGCCAGCAGCGACAGGGTGAATGGTGAAAAACTGTTTTTT	CASSDRVNGEKLFF
TRBV6-5	TRBJ2-4	-	few	TGTGCCAGCAGTTTCTTACAAATTCAGTACTTC	CASSFLQIQYF
TRBV28	TRBJ1-1	-	-	TGTGCCAGCAGTTTATTTGTGCCAGGGATGCGAGGAGCTTTCTTT	CASSLFVPGMRGAFF
TRBV11-1	TRBJ1-3	-	-	TGTGCCAGCAGCTTCACCACTGGCGGGTCCGGAAACACCATATATTTT	CASSFTTGGSGNTIYF
TRBV2	TRBJ2-5	TRBD2	-	TGTGCCAGTACCGGGACTAGGTACATCGAGACCCAGTACTTC	CASTGTRYIETQYF
TRBV5-6	TRBJ2-5	-	-	TGTGCCAGCAGCTCCTCGGTGTACCAAGAGGCTACCCAGTACTTC	CASSSSVYQEATQYF
TRBV19	TRBJ1-2	-	-	TGTGCCAGTAGTATAGCCCCCGCGGGGGCCGCGGGTTATGGCTACACCTTC	CASSIAPAGAAGYGYTF
TRBV6-1	TRBJ1-4	-	few	TGTGCCAGCACCAACCTGGGCGGGCGTGAAAAACTGTTTTTT	CASTNLGGREKLFF
TRBV25-1	TRBJ2-3	-	-	TGTGCCAGCCAGGGCGGGACTAGCACAGATACGCAGTATTTT	CASQGGTSTDTQYF
TRBV7-9	TRBJ1-1	-	-	TGTGCCAGCAGCTTGGGAAGGGGTTATGGGAACACTGAAGCTTTCTTT	CASSLGRGYGNTEAFF
TRBV10-1	TRBJ2-3	-	-	TGCGCCAGCAGTCCTATAACCCAGGGGATCACAGATACGCAGTATTTT	CASSPITQGITDTQYF
TRBV11-1	TRBJ1-2	-	-	TGTGCCAGCAGCCCAACAGGAGGGGGCTACACCTTC	CASSPTGGGYTF
TRBV28	TRBJ2-7	-	-	TGTGCCAGCAGTTCTCAGATACCGGGGGAGCAGTACTTC	CASSSQIPGEQYF
TRBV5-4	TRBJ1-1	-	-	TGTGCCAGCAGCTTCGGTCAGAGGCCTCTGGCGTCCTCTGAAGCTTTCTTT	CASSFGQRPLASSEAFF
TRBV28	TRBJ1-5	TRBD1	once	TGTGCCAGCAGGCTGAAACAGGGGGCATGGAATCAGCCCCAGCATTTT	CASRLKQGAWNQPQHF
TRBV2	TRBJ1-2	-	-	TGTGCCAGCATAGGGGGTTGGGGCTACACCTTC	CASIGGWGYTF
TRBV7-2	TRBJ1-2	-	-	TGTGCCAGCAGCTTATGGGGGGGCGGCTACACCTTC	CASSLWGGGYTF
TRBV12-1	TRBJ2-3	-	-	TGTGCCAGCAGCTTTGCCATCGGACAGGGGGCAGACACAGATACGCAGTATTTT	CASSFAIGQGADTDTQYF
TRBV9	TRBJ1-1	-	-	TGTGCCAGCAGCCCCGGCACTGAAGCTTTCTTT	CASSPGTEAFF
TRBV10-3	TRBJ2-5	-	once	TGTGCCATCAGTGAGTCCCCCCGAGAGACCCAGTACTTC	CAISESPRETQYF
TRBV5-6	TRBJ1-2	-	-	TGTGCCAGCAGCTTGGCCCTTAACTATGGCTACACCTTC	CASSLALNYGYTF
TRBV6-5	TRBJ2-7	-	-	TGTGCCAGCAGTTATGGGCGCTACGAGCAGTACTTC	CASSYGRYEQYF
TRBV6-5	TRBJ2-3	-	few	TGTGCCAGCAGACAGGGACGGTTCACAGATACGCAGTATTTT	CASRQGRFTDTQYF
TRBV2	TRBJ2-2	TRBD1	-	TGTGCCAGCAGTGAGAATTCGGGGACAGAGAACACCGGGGAGCTGTTTTTT	CASSENSGTENTGELFF
TRBV4-1	TRBJ2-1	-	-	TGCGCCAGCAGATCAGATCTTAGCTCAGGGGAGCAGTTCTTC	CASRSDLSSGEQFF
TRBV12-5	TRBJ2-5	TRBD2	-	TGTGCTAGTGGTTTGGGGATAGCGGGGGGGCAAGAGACCCAGTACTTC	CASGLGIAGGQETQYF
TRBV5-4	TRBJ2-1	TRBD2	-	TGTGCCTGGCACCGGACTAGCGGGAAGCGGGACTCCTACAATGAGCAGTTCTTC	CAWHRTSGKRDSYNEQFF
TRBV5-1	TRBJ1-2	TRBD1	-	TGCGCCAGCGCACCATTGGGGACAGGCCTTTATGGCTACACCTTC	CASAPLGTGLYGYTF
TRBV28	TRBJ2-2	-	-	TGTGCCAGCAGTCCCACCGGGGTCACCGGGGAGCTGTTTTTT	CASSPTGVTGELFF
TRBV6-5	TRBJ2-7	TRBD1	-	TGTGCCAGCAGTTACTCGACAGGGGGCTACGAGCAGTACTTC	CASSYSTGGYEQYF
TRBV11-2	TRBJ1-3	-	few	TGTGCCAGCAGCTTAGCCCCGGGACACTCTGGAAACACCATATATTTT	CASSLAPGHSGNTIYF
TRBV12-5	TRBJ2-3	-	-	TGTGCTAGTGGTTTGTTTTCGGATACGCAGTATTTT	CASGLFSDTQYF
TRBV6-5	TRBJ2-7	TRBD1	-	TGTGCCAGCCAGGACAGGGGCTACGAGCAGTACTTC	CASQDRGYEQYF